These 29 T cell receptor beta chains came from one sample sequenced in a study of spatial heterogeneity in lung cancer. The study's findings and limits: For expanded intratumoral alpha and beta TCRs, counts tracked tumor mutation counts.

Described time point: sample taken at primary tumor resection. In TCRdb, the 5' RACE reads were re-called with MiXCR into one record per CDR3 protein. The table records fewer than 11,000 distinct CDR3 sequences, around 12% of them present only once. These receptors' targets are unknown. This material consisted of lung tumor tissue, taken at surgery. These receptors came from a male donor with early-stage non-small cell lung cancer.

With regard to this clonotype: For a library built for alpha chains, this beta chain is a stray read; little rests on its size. The CDR3 DNA follows: TGTGCCAGCAGCTTGGTGCGGTACCGGGAAGCTTTCTTT. Translating gives CASSLVRYREAFF. The chain is built from TRBV5-6 and TRBJ1-1; D remains unclear. Per germline, CDR1 SGHDT and CDR2 YYEEEE. Trimming took 0 bases from V and 8 from J, leaving 11 bases between them. The CDR3 totals 13 residues.

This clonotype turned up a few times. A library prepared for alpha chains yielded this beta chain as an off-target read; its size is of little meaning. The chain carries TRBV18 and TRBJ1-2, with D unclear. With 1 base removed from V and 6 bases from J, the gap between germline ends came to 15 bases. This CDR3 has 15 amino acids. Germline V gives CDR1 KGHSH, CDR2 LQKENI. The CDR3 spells CASSPQPSLVDGYTF. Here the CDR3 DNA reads TGTGCCAGCTCACCACAACCGTCTCTTGTCGATGGCTACACCTTC. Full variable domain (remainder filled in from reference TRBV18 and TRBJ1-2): NAGVMQNPRHLVRRRGQEARLRCSPMKGHSHVYWYRQLPEEGLKFMVYLQKENIIDESGMPKERFSAEFPKEGPSILRIQQVVRGDSAAYFCASSPQPSLVDGYTFGSGTRLTVV.

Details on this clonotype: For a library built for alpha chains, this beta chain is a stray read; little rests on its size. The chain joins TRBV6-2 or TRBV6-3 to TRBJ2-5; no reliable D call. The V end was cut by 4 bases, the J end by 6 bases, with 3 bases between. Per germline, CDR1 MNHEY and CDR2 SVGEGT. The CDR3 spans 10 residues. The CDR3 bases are TGTGCCAGCAGTTCTCAGACCCAGTACTTC. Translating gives CASSSQTQYF.

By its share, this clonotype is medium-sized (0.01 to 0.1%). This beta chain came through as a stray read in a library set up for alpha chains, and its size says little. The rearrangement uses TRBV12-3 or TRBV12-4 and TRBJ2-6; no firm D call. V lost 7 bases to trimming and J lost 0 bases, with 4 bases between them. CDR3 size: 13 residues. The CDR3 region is CASKISGANVLTF. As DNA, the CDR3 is TGTGCCAGCAAGATCTCTGGGGCCAACGTCCTGACTTTC.

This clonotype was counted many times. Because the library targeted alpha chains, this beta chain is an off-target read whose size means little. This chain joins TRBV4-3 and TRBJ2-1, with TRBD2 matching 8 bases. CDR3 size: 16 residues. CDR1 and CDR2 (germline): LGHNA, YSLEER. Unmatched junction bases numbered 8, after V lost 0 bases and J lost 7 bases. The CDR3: CASSQDGEGGRNEQFF. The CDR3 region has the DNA TGCGCCAGCAGCCAAGATGGAGAGGGCGGGAGGAATGAGCAGTTCTTC.

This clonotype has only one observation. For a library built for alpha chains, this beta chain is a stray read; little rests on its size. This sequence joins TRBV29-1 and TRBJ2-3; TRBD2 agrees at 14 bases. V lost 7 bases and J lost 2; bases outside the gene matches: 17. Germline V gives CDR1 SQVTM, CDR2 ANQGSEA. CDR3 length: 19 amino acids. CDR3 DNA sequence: TGCAGCGCCACTGGACTAGCGGGAGGACTCCCCCTCCCCACAGATACGCAGTATTTT. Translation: CSATGLAGGLPLPTDTQYF.

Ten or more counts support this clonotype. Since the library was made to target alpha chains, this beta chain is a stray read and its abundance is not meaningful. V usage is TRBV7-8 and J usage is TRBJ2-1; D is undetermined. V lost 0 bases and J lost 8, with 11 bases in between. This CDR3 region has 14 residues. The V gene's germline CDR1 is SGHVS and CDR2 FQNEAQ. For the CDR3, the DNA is TGTGCCAGCAGCTTAGCCGAAACCAAGGATGAGCAGTTCTTC. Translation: CASSLAETKDEQFF.

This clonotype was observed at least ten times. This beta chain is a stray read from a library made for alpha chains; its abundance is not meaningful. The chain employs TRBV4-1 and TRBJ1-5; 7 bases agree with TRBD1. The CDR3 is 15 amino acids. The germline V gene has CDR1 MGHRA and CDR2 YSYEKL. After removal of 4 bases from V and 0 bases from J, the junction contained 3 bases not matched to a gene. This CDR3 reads CASSRGQYSNQPQHF. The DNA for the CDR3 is TGCGCCAGCAGCCGGGGACAGTATAGCAATCAGCCCCAGCATTTT.

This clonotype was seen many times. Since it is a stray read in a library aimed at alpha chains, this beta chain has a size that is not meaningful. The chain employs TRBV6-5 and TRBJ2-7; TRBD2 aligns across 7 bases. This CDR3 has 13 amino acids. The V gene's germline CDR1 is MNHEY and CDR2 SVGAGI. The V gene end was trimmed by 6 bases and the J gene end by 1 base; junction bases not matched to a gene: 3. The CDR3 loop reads CASRMGGSYEQYF. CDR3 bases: TGTGCCAGCAGAATGGGGGGGTCCTACGAGCAGTACTTC.

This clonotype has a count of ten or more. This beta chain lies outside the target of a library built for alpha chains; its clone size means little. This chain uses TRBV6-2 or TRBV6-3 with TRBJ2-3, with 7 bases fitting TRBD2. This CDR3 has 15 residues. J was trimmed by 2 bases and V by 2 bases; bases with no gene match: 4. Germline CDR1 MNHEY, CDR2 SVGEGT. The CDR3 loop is CASSYGRGITDTQYF. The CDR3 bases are TGTGCCAGCAGTTACGGGCGGGGGATCACAGATACGCAGTATTTT.

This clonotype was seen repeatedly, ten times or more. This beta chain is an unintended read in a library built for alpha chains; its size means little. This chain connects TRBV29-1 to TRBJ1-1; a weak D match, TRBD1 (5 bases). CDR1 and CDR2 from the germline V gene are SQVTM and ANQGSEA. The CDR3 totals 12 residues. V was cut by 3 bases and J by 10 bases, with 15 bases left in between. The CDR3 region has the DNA TGCAGCGTTGACCGGGTCGGGGGAGGAGCTTTCTTT. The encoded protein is CSVDRVGGGAFF.

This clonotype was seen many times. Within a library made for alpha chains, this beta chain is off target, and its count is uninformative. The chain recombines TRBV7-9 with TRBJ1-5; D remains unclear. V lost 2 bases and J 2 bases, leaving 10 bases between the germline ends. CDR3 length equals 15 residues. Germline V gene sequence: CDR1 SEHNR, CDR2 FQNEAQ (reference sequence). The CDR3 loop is CASSLSTTGNQPQHF. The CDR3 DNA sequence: TGTGCCAGCAGCTTATCTACAACGGGCAATCAGCCCCAGCATTTT.

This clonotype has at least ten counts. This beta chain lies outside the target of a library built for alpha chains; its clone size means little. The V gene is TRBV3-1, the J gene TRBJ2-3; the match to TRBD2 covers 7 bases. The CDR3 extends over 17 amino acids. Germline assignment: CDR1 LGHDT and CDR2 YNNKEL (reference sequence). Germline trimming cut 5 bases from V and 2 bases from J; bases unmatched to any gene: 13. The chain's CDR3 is CASSSLLGGGHTDTQYF. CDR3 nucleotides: TGTGCCAGCAGCTCCCTTCTCGGGGGAGGGCACACAGATACGCAGTATTTT.

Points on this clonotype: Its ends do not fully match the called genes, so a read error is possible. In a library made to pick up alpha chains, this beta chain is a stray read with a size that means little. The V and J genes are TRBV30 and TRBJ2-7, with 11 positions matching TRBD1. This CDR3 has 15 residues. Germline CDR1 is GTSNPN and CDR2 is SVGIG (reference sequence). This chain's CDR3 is CAWSLWTGGSFEQYF. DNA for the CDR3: TGTGCCTGGAGTCTCTGGACAGGGGGCTCCTTCGAGCAGTACTTC.

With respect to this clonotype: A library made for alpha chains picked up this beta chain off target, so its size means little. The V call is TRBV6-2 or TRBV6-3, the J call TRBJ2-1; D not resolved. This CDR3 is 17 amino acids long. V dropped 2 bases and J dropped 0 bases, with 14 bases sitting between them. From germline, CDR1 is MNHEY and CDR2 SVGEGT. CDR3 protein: CASSYTSFGNSYNEQFF. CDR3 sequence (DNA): TGTGCCAGCAGTTACACTTCGTTTGGAAACTCCTACAATGAGCAGTTCTTC.

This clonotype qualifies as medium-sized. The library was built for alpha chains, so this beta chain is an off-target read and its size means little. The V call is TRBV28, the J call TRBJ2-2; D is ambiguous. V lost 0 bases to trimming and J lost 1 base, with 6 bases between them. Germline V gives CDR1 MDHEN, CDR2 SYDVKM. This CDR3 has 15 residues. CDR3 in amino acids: CASSLWLGNTGELFF. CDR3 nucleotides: TGTGCCAGCAGTTTATGGCTAGGGAACACCGGGGAGCTGTTTTTT.

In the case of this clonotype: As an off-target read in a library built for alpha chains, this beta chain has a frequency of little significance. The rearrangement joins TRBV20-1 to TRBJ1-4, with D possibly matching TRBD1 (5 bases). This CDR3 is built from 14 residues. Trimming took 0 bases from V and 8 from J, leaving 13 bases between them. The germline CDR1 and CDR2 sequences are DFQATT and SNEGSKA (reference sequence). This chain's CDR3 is CSARDPQGGEKLFF. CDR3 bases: TGCAGTGCTAGAGACCCCCAGGGAGGCGAAAAACTGTTTTTT.

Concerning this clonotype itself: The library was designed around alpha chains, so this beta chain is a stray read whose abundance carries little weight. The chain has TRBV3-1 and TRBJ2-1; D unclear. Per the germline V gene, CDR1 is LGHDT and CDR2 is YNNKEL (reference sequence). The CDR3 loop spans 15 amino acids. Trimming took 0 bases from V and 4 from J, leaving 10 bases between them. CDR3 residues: CASSQEGNQYNEQFF. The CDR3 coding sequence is TGTGCCAGCAGCCAAGAGGGCAATCAATACAATGAGCAGTTCTTC.

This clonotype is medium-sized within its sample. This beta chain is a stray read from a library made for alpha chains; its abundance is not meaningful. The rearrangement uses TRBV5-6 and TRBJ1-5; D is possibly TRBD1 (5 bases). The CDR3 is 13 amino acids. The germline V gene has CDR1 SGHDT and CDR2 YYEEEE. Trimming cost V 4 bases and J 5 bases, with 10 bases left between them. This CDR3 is CASSLDRDQPQHF. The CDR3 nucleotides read TGTGCCAGCAGCCTCGACAGAGATCAGCCCCAGCATTTT.

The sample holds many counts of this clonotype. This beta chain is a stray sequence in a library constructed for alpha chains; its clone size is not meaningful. The CDR3 reads CASSPPRWPYEQYF. The CDR3 bases are TGTGCCAGCAGCCCCCCCCGTTGGCCCTACGAGCAGTACTTC. This chain links TRBV11-3 with TRBJ2-7; no definite D call. CDR3 length equals 14 residues. V was clipped by 5 bases and J by 2 bases, with 13 bases between them. Germline lookup yields CDR1 SGHNT and CDR2 YENEEA.

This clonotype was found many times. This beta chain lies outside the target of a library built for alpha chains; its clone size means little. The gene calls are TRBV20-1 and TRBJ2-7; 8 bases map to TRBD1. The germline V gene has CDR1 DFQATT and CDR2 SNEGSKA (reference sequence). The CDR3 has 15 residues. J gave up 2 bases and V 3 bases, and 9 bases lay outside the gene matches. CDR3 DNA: TGCAGTGCTAGTCATCCCCGGACAGGGCCCTACGAGCAGTACTTC. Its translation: CSASHPRTGPYEQYF.

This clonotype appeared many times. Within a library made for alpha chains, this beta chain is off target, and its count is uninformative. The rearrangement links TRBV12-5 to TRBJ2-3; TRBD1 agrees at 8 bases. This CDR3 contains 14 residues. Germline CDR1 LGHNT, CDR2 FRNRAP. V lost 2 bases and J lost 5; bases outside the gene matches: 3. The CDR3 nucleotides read TGTGCTAGTGGTTTGCAGGGGGCTGGAGATACGCAGTATTTT. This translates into CASGLQGAGDTQYF.

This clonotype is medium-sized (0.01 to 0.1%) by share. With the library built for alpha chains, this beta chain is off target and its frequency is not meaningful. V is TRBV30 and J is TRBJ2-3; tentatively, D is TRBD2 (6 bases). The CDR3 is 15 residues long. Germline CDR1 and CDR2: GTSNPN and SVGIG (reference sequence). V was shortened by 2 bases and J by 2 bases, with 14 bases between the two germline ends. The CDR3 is CAWSIGGKNTDTQYF. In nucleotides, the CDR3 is TGTGCCTGGAGTATCGGCGGGAAGAACACAGATACGCAGTATTTT.

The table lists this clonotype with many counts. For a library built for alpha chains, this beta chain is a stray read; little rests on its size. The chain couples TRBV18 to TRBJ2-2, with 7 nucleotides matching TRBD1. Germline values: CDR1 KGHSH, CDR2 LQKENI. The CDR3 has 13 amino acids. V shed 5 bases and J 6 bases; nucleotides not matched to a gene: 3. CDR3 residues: CASSTGQAGELFF. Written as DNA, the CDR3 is TGTGCCAGCTCAACAGGACAGGCCGGGGAGCTGTTTTTT.

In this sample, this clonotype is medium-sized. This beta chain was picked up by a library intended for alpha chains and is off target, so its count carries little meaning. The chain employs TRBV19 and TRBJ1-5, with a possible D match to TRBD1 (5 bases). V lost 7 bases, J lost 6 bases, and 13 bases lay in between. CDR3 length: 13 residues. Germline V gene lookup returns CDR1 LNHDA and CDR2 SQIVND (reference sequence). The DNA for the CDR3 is TGTGCCAGTAATCGGCAGGGCGGTCAGCCCCAGCATTTT. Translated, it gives CASNRQGGQPQHF.

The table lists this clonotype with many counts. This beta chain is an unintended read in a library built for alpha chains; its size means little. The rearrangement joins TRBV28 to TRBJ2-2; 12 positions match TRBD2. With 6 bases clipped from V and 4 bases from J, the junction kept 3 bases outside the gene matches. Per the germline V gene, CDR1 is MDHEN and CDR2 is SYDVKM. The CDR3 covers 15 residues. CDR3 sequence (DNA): TGTGCCAGCAGACCGACTAGCGGGAGCACCGGGGAGCTGTTTTTT. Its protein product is CASRPTSGSTGELFF.

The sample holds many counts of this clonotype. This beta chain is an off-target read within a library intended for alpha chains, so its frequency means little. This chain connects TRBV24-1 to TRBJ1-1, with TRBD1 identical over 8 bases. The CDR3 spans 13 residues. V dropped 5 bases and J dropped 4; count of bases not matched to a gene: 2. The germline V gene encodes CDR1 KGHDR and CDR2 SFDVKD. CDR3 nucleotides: TGTGCCACCAGTGGTACAGGGGGCACTGAAGCTTTCTTT. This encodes CATSGTGGTEAFF.

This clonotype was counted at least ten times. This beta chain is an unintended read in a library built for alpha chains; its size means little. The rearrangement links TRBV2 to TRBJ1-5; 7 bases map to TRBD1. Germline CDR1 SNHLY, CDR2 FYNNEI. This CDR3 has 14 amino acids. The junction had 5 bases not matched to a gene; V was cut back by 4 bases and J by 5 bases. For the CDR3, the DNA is TGTGCCAGCAGTGTGAGACAGGGAGATCAGCCCCAGCATTTT. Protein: CASSVRQGDQPQHF.

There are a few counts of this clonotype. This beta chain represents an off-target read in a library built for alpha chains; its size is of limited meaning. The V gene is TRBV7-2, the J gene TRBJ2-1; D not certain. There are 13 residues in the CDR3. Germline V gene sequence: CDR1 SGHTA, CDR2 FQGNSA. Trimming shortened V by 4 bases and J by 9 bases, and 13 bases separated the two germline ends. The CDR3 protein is CASSSVDFAEQFF. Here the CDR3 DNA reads TGTGCCAGCAGCTCCGTAGATTTTGCTGAGCAGTTCTTC.